Following are 12 T cell receptor beta chains from one sample sequenced in a study of cytomegalovirus exposure and HLA in healthy donors. PCR involved 60 Vbeta and 13 Jbeta primers. Generated by immunoSEQ multiplex PCR, the TCRdb table keeps only in-frame clones and is missing some. The sample lists some 200,000 clones, less than 90% occurring once. Sequencing input: PBMCs. The receptor source for this set is a man aged 45-60 years in good health and CMV-seronegative.

The V and J genes are TRBV5-1 and TRBJ1-1; no clear D. With 5 bases removed from V and 1 base from J, the gap between germline ends came to 9 bases. This CDR3 contains 13 residues. Germline assignment: CDR1 SGHRS and CDR2 YFSETQ. This CDR3 is CASSGVRNTEAFF. Here the CDR3 DNA reads TGCGCCAGCAGTGGAGTCAGGAACACTGAAGCTTTCTTT.

In this sample, this clone turned up a few times. The chain has TRBV18 and TRBJ1-4; tentatively, D is TRBD1 (6 bases). V gave up 6 bases and J gave up 7 bases, with 18 bases separating them. From germline, CDR1 is KGHSH and CDR2 LQKENI. CDR3 length: 15 residues. CDR3 region: CASSPYTDSGEKLFF. CDR3 nucleotides: TGTGCCAGCTCCCCCTATACGGACAGCGGTGAAAAACTGTTTTTT.

This clone was counted between two and nine times. The genes are TRBV5-3 and TRBJ1-1; possible D gene TRBD1, 5 bases. TRBV5-3 is an ORF for which the function is uncertain. This CDR3 region has 15 residues. The V end lost 2 bases, the J end lost 0 bases, and 11 bases lay between the germline ends. DNA of the CDR3: TGTGCCAGAAGCTTCGCAGGGAACATGAACACTGAAGCTTTCTTT. Protein product: CARSFAGNMNTEAFF.

The chain carries TRBV2 and TRBJ1-4; 7 bases are a match to TRBD1. This CDR3 spans 12 amino acids. J lost 6 bases, V lost 6 bases, and 1 base had no gene match. Germline V gives CDR1 SNHLY, CDR2 FYNNEI. The CDR3 region is CASRQGDEKLFF. Here the CDR3 DNA reads TGTGCCAGCAGGCAGGGGGATGAAAAACTGTTTTTT.

V is TRBV6-6 and J is TRBJ2-1; 7 positions agree with TRBD1. Trimming cost V 2 bases and J 5 bases; bases outside gene matches: 6. From germline, CDR1 is MNHNY and CDR2 SVGAGI (reference sequence). The CDR3 runs 15 residues. In DNA form, the CDR3 reads TGTGCCAGCAGTTACCGTCGGACAGGCAACAATGAGCAGTTCTTC. It specifies CASSYRRTGNNEQFF.

The DNA of the CDR3 is TGTGCCAGCAGTATGCAGGGATTTGGGACTGAAGCTTTCTTT. Translation: CASSMQGFGTEAFF. This sequence joins TRBV27 and TRBJ1-1; the D gene is possibly TRBD1 (5 bases). Germline CDR1 reads MNHEY; CDR2 reads SMNVEV (reference sequence). The CDR3 sequence is 14 residues long. V lost 5 bases and J lost 5, with 15 bases in between.

The chain recombines TRBV28 with TRBJ2-7; TRBD2 matches 14 bases. CDR1 and CDR2 from the germline V gene are MDHEN and SYDVKM. The CDR3 runs 19 residues. Germline trimming cut 7 bases from V and 5 bases from J; bases unmatched to any gene: 19. The CDR3 loop is CASTWVSGTSGSSSNEQYF. The CDR3 DNA follows: TGTGCCAGCACCTGGGTGTCCGGGACTAGCGGGAGTTCATCCAACGAGCAGTACTTC.

This clone was counted a few times. This chain links TRBV19 with TRBJ1-5, with D possibly being TRBD1 (5 bases). This CDR3 spans 14 amino acids. V was pared by 7 bases and J by 3 bases, with 13 bases between. Per the germline V gene, CDR1 is LNHDA and CDR2 is SQIVND (reference sequence). The DNA for the CDR3 is TGTGCCAGTAAAGGGGTAGGAAACAATCAGCCCCAGCATTTT. Its protein is CASKGVGNNQPQHF.

This clone has only one observation. The V and J genes are TRBV6-1 and TRBJ2-5, with 9 bases fitting TRBD1. The CDR3 loop spans 17 amino acids. V lost 2 bases to trimming and J lost 3 bases; unmatched junction nucleotides: 10. Germline CDR1 is MNHNS and CDR2 is SASEGT. CDR3 DNA: TGTGCCAGCAGTGAACAAATGGCACAGGGGGCGAAAGAGACCCAGTACTTC. Translated, it gives CASSEQMAQGAKETQYF.

The count of this clone is one. The chain combines TRBV6-4 with TRBJ2-5; 7 bases fit TRBD2. The J segment lost 7 bases and the V segment lost 5 bases, leaving 13 bases of the junction unmatched. CDR3 length equals 15 residues. Germline V lookup: CDR1 MRHNA, CDR2 SNTAGT. CDR3 sequence reads: CASSLGGISRRTQYF. The CDR3 DNA sequence: TGTGCCAGCAGTTTGGGAGGGATCAGCCGTAGGACCCAGTACTTC.

This chain joins TRBV7-9 and TRBJ1-1, with D hard to call. V was pared by 5 bases and J by 0 bases, with 7 bases between. CDR1 SEHNR and CDR2 FQNEAQ come from the germline V gene (reference sequence). The CDR3 runs to 13 residues. CDR3 coding DNA: TGTGCCAGCAGCCTGACACTGAACACTGAAGCTTTCTTT. This translates into CASSLTLNTEAFF.

J is TRBJ2-5 and V is TRBV4-3, with 7 nucleotides matching TRBD2. This CDR3 has 20 amino acids. The V gene's germline CDR1 is LGHNA and CDR2 YSLEER. The ends lost 0 bases at V and 4 bases at J; junction bases unmatched: 20. CDR3 sequence (DNA): TGCGCCAGCAGCCAAGACGCGACAGAGGGAGGGAGGGCGTCCGTAGAGACCCAGTACTTC. This translates into CASSQDATEGGRASVETQYF.